This entry features one T cell receptor (beta chain) sequence. The antigen is not known. The data belong to a study of lymphopenia after photon versus proton radiotherapy. Whole-study results and caveats: Proton therapy kept repertoires fairly stable, unlike photons, which gained effector/memory cells.

Sequencing used immunoSEQ multiplex PCR; TCRdb keeps in-frame clones, though not all of them. The top ten clones hold approximately 1.4% of a sample with more than 70,000 clones, approximately 82% of them seen once. Trimming removed 7 bases from V and 5 bases from J, with 14 bases in between. This CDR3 is built from 13 residues. In germline, CDR1 is MNHEY, CDR2 SVGAGI. The chain carries TRBV6-5 and TRBJ1-1; possibly TRBD1 for D (6 bases). Sample: peripheral blood, taken from a patient treated with proton-based radiotherapy. This TCR came from a man aged 55 to 70 with pancreatic cancer. The CDR3 DNA is TGTGCCAGCATCCAACCCACAGGGACTGAAGCTTTCTTT. Its protein is CASIQPTGTEAFF.